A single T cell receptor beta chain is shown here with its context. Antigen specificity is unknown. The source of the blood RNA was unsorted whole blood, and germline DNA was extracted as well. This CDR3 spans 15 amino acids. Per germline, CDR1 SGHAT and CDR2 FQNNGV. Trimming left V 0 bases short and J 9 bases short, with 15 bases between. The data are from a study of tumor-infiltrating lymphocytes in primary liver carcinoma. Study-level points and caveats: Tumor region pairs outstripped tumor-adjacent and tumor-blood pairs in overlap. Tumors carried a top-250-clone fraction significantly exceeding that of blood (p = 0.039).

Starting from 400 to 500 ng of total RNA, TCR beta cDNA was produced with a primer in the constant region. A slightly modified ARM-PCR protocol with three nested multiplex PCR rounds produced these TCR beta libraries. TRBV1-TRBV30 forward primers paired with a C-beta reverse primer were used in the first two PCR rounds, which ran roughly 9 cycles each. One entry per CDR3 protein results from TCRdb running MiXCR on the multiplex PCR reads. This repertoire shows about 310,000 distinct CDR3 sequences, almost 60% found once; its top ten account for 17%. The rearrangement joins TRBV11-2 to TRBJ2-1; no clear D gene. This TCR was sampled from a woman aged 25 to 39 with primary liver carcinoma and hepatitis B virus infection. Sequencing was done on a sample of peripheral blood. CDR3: CASSLDGYPLSEQFF. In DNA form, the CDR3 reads TGTGCCAGCAGCTTAGATGGATATCCTTTGAGTGAGCAGTTCTTC. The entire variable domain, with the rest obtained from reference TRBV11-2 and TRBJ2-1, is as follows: EAGVAQSPRYKIIEKRQSVAFWCNPISGHATLYWYQQILGQGPKLLIQFQNNGVVDDSQLPKDRFSAERLKGVDSTLKIQPAKLEDSAVYLCASSLDGYPLSEQFFGPGTRLTVL.